This T cell receptor (beta chain) was sequenced in a study of T-cell reconstitution after alpha-beta-depleted transplantation in children. Overall study findings and caveats: The origin of high day-60 TCRbeta diversity in some patients lay in surviving recipient T cells and thymic progenitors. Among T cells one year after transplant, newly produced cells accounted for most counts and diversity. Expanded graft clones, several hundred of them, were reportedly the source of alpha-beta T cells about two months after transplant.

This clonotype showed up many times. Its antigen is unidentified. Germline trimming cut 5 bases from V and 1 base from J; bases unmatched to any gene: 5. Germline V gene sequence: CDR1 LGHDT, CDR2 YNNKEL (reference sequence). The CDR3 covers 17 residues. TCRbeta library preparation incorporated unique molecular identifiers. In TCRdb, the PCR reads were re-called with MiXCR into one record per CDR3 protein. The data show 180,000 or so distinct CDR3 sequences, roughly 6% seen once. Sequencing was performed on PBMCs, taken before TCRalphabeta/CD19-depleted stem cell transplant. The source of this sequence is a girl younger than two with combined immunodeficiency, due to receive a stem cell transplant. The chain has TRBV3-1 and TRBJ2-6, with 10 bases aligning to TRBD1. As DNA, the CDR3 is TGTGCCAGCAGCAGACAGGGGGCGGTGTCTGGGGCCAACGTCCTGACTTTC. Protein: CASSRQGAVSGANVLTF.